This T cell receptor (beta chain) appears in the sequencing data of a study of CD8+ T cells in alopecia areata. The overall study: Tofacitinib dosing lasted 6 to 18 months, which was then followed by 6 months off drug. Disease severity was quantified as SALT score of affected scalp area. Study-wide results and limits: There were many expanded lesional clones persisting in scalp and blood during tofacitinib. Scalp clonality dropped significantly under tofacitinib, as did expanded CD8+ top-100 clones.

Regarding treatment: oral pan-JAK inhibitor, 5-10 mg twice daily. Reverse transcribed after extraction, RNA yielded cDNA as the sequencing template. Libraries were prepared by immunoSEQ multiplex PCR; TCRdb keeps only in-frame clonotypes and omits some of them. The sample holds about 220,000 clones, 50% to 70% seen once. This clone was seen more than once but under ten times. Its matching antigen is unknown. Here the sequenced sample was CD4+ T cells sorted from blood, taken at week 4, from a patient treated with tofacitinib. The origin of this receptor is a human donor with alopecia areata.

In nucleotides, the CDR3 is TGTGCCAGCACCAGGGAACCCACAGATACGCAGTATTTT. This translates into CASTREPTDTQYF. The chain recombines TRBV11-2 with TRBJ2-3, with D maybe TRBD1 (5 bases). Germline-derived CDR1 and CDR2 are SGHAT and FQNNGV. The V end lost 7 bases, the J end lost 2 bases, and 10 bases lay between the germline ends. This CDR3 has 13 residues. Full variable domain (outside the CDR3, taken from reference TRBV11-2 and TRBJ2-3): EAGVAQSPRYKIIEKRQSVAFWCNPISGHATLYWYQQILGQGPKLLIQFQNNGVVDDSQLPKDRFSAERLKGVDSTLKIQPAKLEDSAVYLCASTREPTDTQYFGPGTRLTVL.